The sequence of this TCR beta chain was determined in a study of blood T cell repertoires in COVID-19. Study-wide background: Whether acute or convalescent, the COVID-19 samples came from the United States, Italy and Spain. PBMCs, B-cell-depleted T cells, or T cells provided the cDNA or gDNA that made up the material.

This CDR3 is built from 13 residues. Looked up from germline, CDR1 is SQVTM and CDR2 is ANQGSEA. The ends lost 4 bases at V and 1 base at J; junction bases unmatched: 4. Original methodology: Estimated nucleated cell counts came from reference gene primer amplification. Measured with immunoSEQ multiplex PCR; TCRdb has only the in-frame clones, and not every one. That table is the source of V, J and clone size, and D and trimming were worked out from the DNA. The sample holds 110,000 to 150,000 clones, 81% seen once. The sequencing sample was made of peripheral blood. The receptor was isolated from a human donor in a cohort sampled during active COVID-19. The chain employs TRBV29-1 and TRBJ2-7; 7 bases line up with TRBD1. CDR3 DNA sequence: TGCAGCGTTGCGAGGGGGCCTTCCTACGAGCAGTACTTC. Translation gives CSVARGPSYEQYF.